This T cell receptor beta chain was recorded in a study of CD8 T cells in Susac syndrome. Reverse transcription of about 0.5 to 1 ug RNA was carried out with random hexamers. The authors amplified TCR beta CDR3 across 54 Vbeta and 13 Jbeta using immunoSEQ multiplex PCR. TCRdb redid the calling of the immunoSEQ multiplex PCR reads with MiXCR, one entry per CDR3 protein. In the table there are more than 95,000 distinct CDR3 sequences, more than 90% of which are singletons. Sequencing of TCR beta was performed on blood CD8+ T cells and on blood CD4+ T cells. It was healthy donors who served as the controls, matched for age and sex. In contrast to the negatively isolated CD8+ and CD4+ T cells, TEMRA cells were FACS-enriched. Germline lookup yields CDR1 MNHEY and CDR2 SVGEGT. The CDR3 is 12 amino acids.

This receptor was obtained from a human donor in good health. The specimen was CD4+ T cells from PBMCs. The V gene is TRBV6-2 or TRBV6-3, the J gene TRBJ2-1, with TRBD2 matching over 7 bases. This CDR3 reads CSGGSGFNEQFF. The CDR3 bases are TGTAGTGGCGGGAGCGGTTTCAATGAGCAGTTCTTC.